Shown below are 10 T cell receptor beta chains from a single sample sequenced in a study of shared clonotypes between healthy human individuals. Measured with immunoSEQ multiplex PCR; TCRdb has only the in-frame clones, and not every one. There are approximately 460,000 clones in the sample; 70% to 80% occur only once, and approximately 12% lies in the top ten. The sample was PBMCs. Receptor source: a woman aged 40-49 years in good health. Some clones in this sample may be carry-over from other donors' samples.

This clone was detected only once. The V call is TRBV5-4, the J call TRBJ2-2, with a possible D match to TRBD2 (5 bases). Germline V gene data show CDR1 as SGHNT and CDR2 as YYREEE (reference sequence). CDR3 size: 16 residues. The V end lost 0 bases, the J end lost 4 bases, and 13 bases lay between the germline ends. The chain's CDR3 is CASSLVGGGGTGELFF. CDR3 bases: TGTGCCAGCAGCTTGGTTGGCGGAGGTGGCACCGGGGAGCTGTTTTTT.

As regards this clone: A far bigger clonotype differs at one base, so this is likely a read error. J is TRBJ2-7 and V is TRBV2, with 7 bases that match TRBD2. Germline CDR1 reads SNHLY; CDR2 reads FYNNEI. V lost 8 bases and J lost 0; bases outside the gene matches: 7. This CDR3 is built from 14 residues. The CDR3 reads CASLGGTNSYEQYF. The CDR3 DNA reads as TGTGCCAGCTTGGGGGGGACTAACTCCTACGAGCAGTACTTC.

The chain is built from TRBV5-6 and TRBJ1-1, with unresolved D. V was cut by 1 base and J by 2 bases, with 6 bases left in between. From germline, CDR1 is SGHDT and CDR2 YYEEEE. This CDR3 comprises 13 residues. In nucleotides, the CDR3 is TGTGCCAGCAGCTTGACATCAAACACTGAAGCTTTCTTT. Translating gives CASSLTSNTEAFF.

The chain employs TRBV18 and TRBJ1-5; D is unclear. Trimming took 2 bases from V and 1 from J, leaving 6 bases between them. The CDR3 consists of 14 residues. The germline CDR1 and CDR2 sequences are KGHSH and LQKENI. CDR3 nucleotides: TGTGCCAGCTCACCAGGGCCCAGCAATCAGCCCCAGCATTTT. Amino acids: CASSPGPSNQPQHF.

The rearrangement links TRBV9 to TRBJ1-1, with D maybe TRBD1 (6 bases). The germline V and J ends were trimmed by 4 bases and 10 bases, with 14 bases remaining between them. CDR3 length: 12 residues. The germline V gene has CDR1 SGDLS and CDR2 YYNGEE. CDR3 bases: TGTGCCAGCAGCCGTCAAACAGGGAGAGCTTTCTTT. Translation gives CASSRQTGRAFF.

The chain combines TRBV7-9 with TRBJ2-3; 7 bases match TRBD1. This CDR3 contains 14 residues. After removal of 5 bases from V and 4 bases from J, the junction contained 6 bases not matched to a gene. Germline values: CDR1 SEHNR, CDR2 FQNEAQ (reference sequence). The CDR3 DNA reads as TGTGCCAGCAGCGCCAGAACAGGGGCAGATACGCAGTATTTT. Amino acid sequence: CASSARTGADTQYF.

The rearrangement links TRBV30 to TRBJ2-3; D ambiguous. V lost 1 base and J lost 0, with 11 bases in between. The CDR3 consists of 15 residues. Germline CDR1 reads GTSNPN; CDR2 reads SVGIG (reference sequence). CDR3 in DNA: TGTGCCTGGAGTGGAGACCGATCTAGCACAGATACGCAGTATTTT. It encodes CAWSGDRSSTDTQYF.

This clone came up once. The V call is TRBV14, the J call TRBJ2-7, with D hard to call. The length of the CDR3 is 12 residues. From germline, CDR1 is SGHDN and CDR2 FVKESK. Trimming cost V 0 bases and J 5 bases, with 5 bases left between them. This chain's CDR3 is CASSQDLDEQYF. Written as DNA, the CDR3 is TGTGCCAGCAGCCAAGATTTGGACGAGCAGTACTTC.

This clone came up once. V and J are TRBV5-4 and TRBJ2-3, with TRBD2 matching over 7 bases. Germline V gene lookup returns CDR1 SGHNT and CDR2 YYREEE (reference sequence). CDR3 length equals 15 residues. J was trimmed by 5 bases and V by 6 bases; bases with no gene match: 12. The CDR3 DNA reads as TGTGCCAGCAACCCCCCGGGGCGGGAGATAGATACGCAGTATTTT. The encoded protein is CASNPPGREIDTQYF.

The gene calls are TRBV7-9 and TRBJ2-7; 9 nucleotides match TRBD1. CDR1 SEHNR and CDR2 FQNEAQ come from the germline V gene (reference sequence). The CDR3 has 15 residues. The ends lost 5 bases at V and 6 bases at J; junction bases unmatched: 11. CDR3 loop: CASSARRDRAGEQYF. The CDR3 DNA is TGTGCCAGCAGCGCGCGAAGGGACAGGGCGGGCGAGCAGTACTTC.